This TCR beta chain derives from a study of blood T cells in healthy people across ages. A word on this clonotype: The antigen remains undetermined.

Drawn from each donor were around 9.1 milliliters of peripheral blood. Alongside a J-beta primer mix, a sample-barcoded 5' primer served in a second PCR lasting about 7 to 11 cycles. TCRdb used MiXCR to reprocess the 5' RACE reads, holding one entry per CDR3 protein. The table records about 970,000 distinct CDR3 sequences, approximately 50% of them present only once. Study-level points and caveats: The authors considered diversity estimates from one million T cells to be underestimates.

This clonotype originated in a woman in her sixties in good health. Input material: blood.

CDR3 in DNA: TGTGCCAGCTTAGCAGACACTAGCACAGATACGCAGTATTTT. It is translated as CASLADTSTDTQYF. This chain uses TRBV11-2 with TRBJ2-3; no firm D call. Germline lookup yields CDR1 SGHAT and CDR2 FQNNGV. The CDR3 is made up of 14 amino acids. Trimming pared 8 bases from V and 0 bases from J, leaving 12 bases between.